The clone carrying this T cell receptor (beta chain) was seen a few times. Its cognate antigen is unknown. The CDR3 runs to 14 residues. Trimming removed 6 bases from V and 0 bases from J, with 10 bases in between. The sample is drawn from a study of T-cell reconstitution after alpha-beta-depleted transplantation in children. General study results and limits: Surviving recipient T cells and thymic progenitors underlay high day-60 TCRbeta diversity in some patients. In patients about two months after transplant, alpha-beta T cells reportedly arose from several hundred expanded graft clones.

TCRbeta library construction was performed incorporating unique molecular identifiers. MiXCR, run by TCRdb on the PCR reads, gives a single entry per CDR3 protein. The table shows 750,000 to 950,000 distinct CDR3 sequences, with 15% to 20% occurring only once. The receptor's source is a male patient younger than 18 who had a stem cell transplant for acute lymphoblastic leukemia, so the T cells may come from the graft donor. The chain is built from TRBV12-3 or TRBV12-4 and TRBJ2-3, with D perhaps matching TRBD1 (5 bases). The material was PBMCs, mostly from graft donor cells, obtained 360 days after TCRalphabeta/CD19-depleted stem cell transplant. The CDR3 sequence: CASRLRVSTDTQYF. The CDR3 DNA is TGTGCCAGCAGGCTCAGGGTTAGCACAGATACGCAGTATTTT.